A selection of T cell receptor beta chains follows, all from one sample in a study of blood T cell repertoires in COVID-19. Clones were sequenced by immunoSEQ multiplex PCR, and TCRdb holds only the in-frame ones, with some missing. In the table there are some 150,000 clones, 84% of which are singletons. Input material: peripheral blood. The receptors shown here come from a woman aged 45-65 years with acute or convalescent COVID-19. Each CDR3 is given with its conserved first and last residue. The D gene is left open where the match is weak. A clone size is listed for some rows: how often the clone was seen (once, few, many), or a class if it is expanded.

CDR3 length	clone size	V gene	D gene	J gene	CDR3 DNA	CDR3 protein
15	NA	TRBV5-1	NA	TRBJ2-7	TGCGCCAGCAGCTTGGACGGGGTAGGCCCCTACGAGCAGTACTTC	CASSLDGVGPYEQYF
16	few	TRBV6-2/TRBV6-3	TRBD1	TRBJ2-7	TGTGCCAGCAGTTACGCCGACAGGGAAAGTTACTACGAGCAGTACTTC	CASSYADRESYYEQYF
16	NA	TRBV19	NA	TRBJ2-1	TGTGCCAGTAGTCCCCGGAGGGAACCACTGGTGGGTCAGCAGTTCTTC	CASSPRREPLVGQQFF
14	NA	TRBV7-8	NA	TRBJ1-3	TGTGCCAGCAGCTTAGGGACAACTGGAAACACCATATATTTT	CASSLGTTGNTIYF
13	NA	TRBV20-1	NA	TRBJ2-3	TGCAGTGCTAGTACACGGGCAGGGGATACGCAGTATTTT	CSASTRAGDTQYF
14	NA	TRBV2	TRBD1	TRBJ1-4	TGTGCCAGCAGCGCGGACAGGGGATTTGAAAAACTGTTTTTT	CASSADRGFEKLFF
12	few	TRBV29-1	NA	TRBJ2-2	TGCAGCGCGGACAGTTTTACCGGGGAGCTGTTTTTT	CSADSFTGELFF
15	NA	TRBV5-5	TRBD2	TRBJ2-2	TGTGCCAGCAGAACCGGACTAGCCGACACCGGGGAGCTGTTTTTT	CASRTGLADTGELFF
15	NA	TRBV19	TRBD1	TRBJ2-4	TGTGCCAGTAGTGATCCGGGACAGGGGACCAACATTCAGTACTTC	CASSDPGQGTNIQYF
12	once	TRBV28	TRBD1	TRBJ1-1	TGTGCCAGCGGACAGGTAAAGACTGAAGCTTTCTTT	CASGQVKTEAFF
13	NA	TRBV2	NA	TRBJ1-6	TGTGCCAGCAGGGAGACCTTTAATTCACCCCTCCACTTT	CASRETFNSPLHF
13	NA	TRBV29-1	TRBD1	TRBJ2-7	TGCAGCGTTCCAGGGACAGGAGCCTACGAGCAGTACTTC	CSVPGTGAYEQYF
16	NA	TRBV27	TRBD1	TRBJ2-1	TGTGCCAGCAGTGACCCAGGGGGACAAGCCTACAATGAGCAGTTCTTC	CASSDPGGQAYNEQFF
16	once	TRBV28	TRBD1	TRBJ1-1	TGTGCCAGCAGTTCGAGGACAGGGGACCGAAACACTGAAGCTTTCTTT	CASSSRTGDRNTEAFF
15	NA	TRBV5-1	NA	TRBJ1-1	TGCGCCAGCAGCCTCGGGGGGCAGTTGAACACTGAAGCTTTCTTT	CASSLGGQLNTEAFF
17	NA	TRBV4-2	NA	TRBJ2-6	TGTGCCAGCAGCCAAGATCTACAGAACTCTGGGGCCAACGTCCTGACTTTC	CASSQDLQNSGANVLTF
18	NA	TRBV15	TRBD2	TRBJ2-3	TGTGCCACCAGCAGAGATAGGAAGGCGGGGGGAAGCACAGATACGCAGTATTTT	CATSRDRKAGGSTDTQYF
15	NA	TRBV28	NA	TRBJ2-3	TGTGCCAGCAGTTTGGTTACAGGCAACGGAGATACGCAGTATTTT	CASSLVTGNGDTQYF
13	NA	TRBV3-1/TRBV3-2	TRBD1	TRBJ1-1	TGTGCCAGCAGCCCCGACAGGGGCACTGAAGCTTTCTTT	CASSPDRGTEAFF
11	NA	TRBV2	NA	TRBJ2-3	TGTGCCAGCGGGACTCTCGGACGTGATTATTTT	CASGTLGRDYF
14	NA	TRBV7-2	TRBD2	TRBJ2-1	TGTGCCAGCAGAGGGCTAGCGGGAACCTATGAGCAGTTCTTC	CASRGLAGTYEQFF
16	NA	TRBV27	NA	TRBJ1-2	TGTGCCAGCAGTTCGGGATATTGGCAGGCTGTGGGGGGCTACACCTTC	CASSSGYWQAVGGYTF
15	NA	TRBV4-1	TRBD1	TRBJ1-2	TGCGCCAGCAGCCAAGGCGGGGGACAGGGGCGCGGCTACACCTTC	CASSQGGGQGRGYTF
14	NA	TRBV10-1	NA	TRBJ1-6	TGCGCCAGCAGTGAGGGGACACGAAATTCACCCCTCCACTTT	CASSEGTRNSPLHF
14	NA	TRBV7-2	TRBD2	TRBJ2-7	TGTGCCAGCAGCCCACGGACTAGCTGGGACGAGCAGTACTTC	CASSPRTSWDEQYF
13	few	TRBV28	NA	TRBJ1-2	TGTGCCAGCACTAGGACTTCTTACTATGGCTACACCTTC	CASTRTSYYGYTF
16	NA	TRBV27	TRBD2	TRBJ2-3	TGTGCCAGCAGTTTATCGCCTAGCGGGAGTTCGGGAGAGCAGTATTTT	CASSLSPSGSSGEQYF
14	NA	TRBV7-8	TRBD1	TRBJ2-7	TGTGCCAGCAGCCAGGACAGGGCCAGCTACGAGCAGTACTTC	CASSQDRASYEQYF
14	once	TRBV25-1	TRBD1	TRBJ1-2	TGTGCCAGCAGTGGACAGGGGGCAAGGTATGGCTACACCTTC	CASSGQGARYGYTF
18	few	TRBV27	TRBD2	TRBJ2-5	TGTGCCAGCAGTTTCCGCAGACTAGCGGGGGGTTCCGTGGAGACCCAGTACTTC	CASSFRRLAGGSVETQYF
15	NA	TRBV15	NA	TRBJ2-1	TGTGCCACCAGCAGACAGGGGGGCCAGGGCAATGAGCAGTTCTTC	CATSRQGGQGNEQFF
17	NA	TRBV4-2	TRBD2	TRBJ2-3	TGTGCCAGCAGCCACGACGGTGGGACGGGAGCGGGGGATACGCAGTATTTT	CASSHDGGTGAGDTQYF
13	NA	TRBV28	NA	TRBJ2-7	TGTGCCAGCAGTTTGGCCAGGGGTCGCGAGCAGTACTTC	CASSLARGREQYF
18	NA	TRBV4-3	TRBD2	TRBJ2-3	TGCGCCAGCAGCCAAGGAACTGAGCGGGGGGGCCCTGGAGATACGCAGTATTTT	CASSQGTERGGPGDTQYF
15	NA	TRBV28	TRBD2	TRBJ2-7	TGTGCCAGCAGTTTTCCCACTAGCGTCAGGTACGAGCAGTACTTC	CASSFPTSVRYEQYF
16	NA	TRBV18	TRBD2	TRBJ2-1	TGTGCCAGCTCACCAACGACAGCGGGAGTAATGTATGAGCAGTTCTTC	CASSPTTAGVMYEQFF